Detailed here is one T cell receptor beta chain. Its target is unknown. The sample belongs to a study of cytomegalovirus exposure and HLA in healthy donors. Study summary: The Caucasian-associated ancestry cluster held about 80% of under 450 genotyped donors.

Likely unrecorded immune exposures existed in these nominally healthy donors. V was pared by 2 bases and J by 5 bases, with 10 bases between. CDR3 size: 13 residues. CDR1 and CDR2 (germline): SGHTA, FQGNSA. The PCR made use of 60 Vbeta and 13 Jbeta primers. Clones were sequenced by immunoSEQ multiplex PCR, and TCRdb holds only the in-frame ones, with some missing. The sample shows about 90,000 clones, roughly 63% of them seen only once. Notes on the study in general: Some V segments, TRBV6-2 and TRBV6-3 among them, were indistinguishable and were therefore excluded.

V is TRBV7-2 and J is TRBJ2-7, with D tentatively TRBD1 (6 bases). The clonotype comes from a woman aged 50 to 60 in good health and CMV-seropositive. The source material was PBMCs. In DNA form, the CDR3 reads TGTGCCAGCAGCTTATACTCAGGGGACGAGCAGTACTTC. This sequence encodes CASSLYSGDEQYF.